This note documents a single T cell receptor beta chain sequence. Its antigen remains undetermined. It has no much larger one-base neighbor in the sample; base qualities were not kept. The CDR3 measures 14 amino acids from cysteine to phenylalanine. CDR3 DNA only is kept here, 42 bases in frame from base 1. CDR1 and CDR2, looked up from the germline V gene (reference sequence), are MNHEY and SMNVEV. V lost 6 bases and J lost 7 bases, and the count of bases not matched to a germline gene is 6. This sample is part of a study of shared clonotypes between healthy human individuals (dated by TCRdb to the early 2020s). Broadly, across the study: A couple of women and three men aged 18 to 49 years were included in the cohort. To increase sequencing depth and limit assay-specific biases, TCR repertoire library preparation and sequencing were carried out by different laboratories using diverse techniques. For each donor, CD4 naive and CD4 memory were each given three plates, CD8 naive was given two plates, and CD8 memory was given one plate. Each donor's leukapheresis produced roughly between roughly 0.9 and 8.9 billion PBMCs. Blood TCR repertoires of five healthy adults were deeply sequenced to estimate repertoire size and the extent of clonotype sharing between individuals. Summary of the overall study and its limitations: The small number of donors limited the genetic and exposure-history diversity represented. Larger estimated clonotype richness was generally found for naive subsets than for memory subsets. Based on pairwise subsampling, the degree of clonotype sharing among donors was expected to be affected by sequencing depth. Compared with non-shared clonotypes, clonotypes shared by all four sorted-subset donors had higher generation probabilities. Sharing across a few donors was observed for approximately 5% of naive CD4, around 3.5% of naive CD8, 2% to 2.5% of memory CD4, and about 0.4% of memory CD8 clonotypes. Sampling was restricted to blood, and TCR repertoires in tissue are likely to differ from TCR repertoires in blood. Rarefaction of sorted-subset datasets indicated incomplete sequencing despite the large sequencing depth.

TCR CDR3 regions were amplified from genomic DNA by multiplex PCR using the deep immunoSEQ assay. Genomic DNA extracted from each cell subset was distributed evenly over all wells of several immunoSEQ 96-well plates, and each plate served as one replicate. Each replicate PCR for sorted subsets received roughly 200 ng genomic DNA, equal to tens of thousands of T cell genomes. Purified libraries were measured with a Qubit 3.0 fluorometer, size-checked on a Bioanalyzer 2100, and measured again with the KAPA Library Quantification kit. A separate single-read 150-cycle Illumina NextSeq 550 flow cell was used to sequence each immunoSEQ 96-well plate. The published analysis was carried out like this. Because the immunoSEQ output included only junctional sequences and no quality scores, the filtering could not be the same as the filtering used for full-length reads. Sequences were annotated with PyIR, a Python wrapper for IgBLAST v1.9, and V/J genes and CDR3 were assigned using IMGT germline references. Reads were filtered out if the reads had weak V/J assignments (E-value above 1e-6), no CDR3, stop codons, out-of-frame junctions, or ambiguous translated residues. V3J clonotypes were defined as sequences sharing an identical inferred V gene, J gene, and CDR3 amino acid sequence. Percentage overlap between repertoires was calculated by dividing the number of shared unique clonotypes by the size of the smaller repertoire. RTK rarefaction, the Chao1 estimator, and Recon v2.1 estimates of unobserved clonotypes were used to assess repertoire richness. Generation probabilities were computed with OLGA for all TCRbeta clonotypes obtained by the gDNA method from a handful of donors. TCRdb obtained this table from immuneACCESS and retained in-frame rearrangements with V and J assigned. These tables miss some clones; where compared with another copy, unresolved V genes account for less than half of the shortfall, and the remainder is unexplained. Clone size and the V and J calls come from that table; the DNA yielded D and trimming. The sample has 900,000 to 1,200,000 clones on record, 75% to 85% of them singletons. Roughly 0.62% of the sample belongs to the ten largest clones.

Donors were healthy HIV-negative adults with no recently reported acute infections or vaccinations. Only Caucasian adults living in Nashville, Tennessee, USA were represented among the donors. CD4+ T cells were enriched by magnetic negative selection; naive cells were then positively selected on CD45RA, and the negative fraction formed the memory subset. Blood was collected by leukapheresis, and PBMCs were isolated by Ficoll-Histopaque density gradient centrifugation and then cryopreserved in liquid nitrogen vapor phase. Purity and quantity of every magnetically sorted T cell population were checked by analytical flow cytometry. From each sorted fraction, genomic DNA was isolated and quantified by UV absorbance on a Nanodrop 2000c.

This clonotype originated in a man aged 18 to 30 in good health. Some clones in this sample may be carry-over from other donors' samples. Here the chain combines TRBV27 and TRBJ1-4, with 9 bases aligning to TRBD1. Source material: memory CD4+ T cells from PBMCs. The intended sense of this specimen's cell subset or site label: CD45RA-negative fraction. In nucleotides, the sequence is TGTGCCAGCAGCTCGTGGGACAGGGCTGAAAAACTGTTTTTT. This gives the protein CASSSWDRAEKLFF.